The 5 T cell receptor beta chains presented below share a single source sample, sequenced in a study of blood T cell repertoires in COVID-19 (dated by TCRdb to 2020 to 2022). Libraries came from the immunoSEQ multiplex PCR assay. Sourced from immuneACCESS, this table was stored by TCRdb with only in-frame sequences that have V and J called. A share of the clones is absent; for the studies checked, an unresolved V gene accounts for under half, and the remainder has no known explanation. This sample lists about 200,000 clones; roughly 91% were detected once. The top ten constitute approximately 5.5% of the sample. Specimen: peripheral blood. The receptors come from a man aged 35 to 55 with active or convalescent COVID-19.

The CDR3 sequence: CASSAWGASYEQYF. The CDR3 region has the DNA TGTGCCAGCAGCGCTTGGGGAGCCTCCTACGAGCAGTACTTC. The chain combines TRBV6-5 with TRBJ2-7; a weak D match, TRBD2 (5 bases). The length of the CDR3 is 14 residues. Germline values: CDR1 MNHEY, CDR2 SVGAGI. V was trimmed by 6 bases and J by 0 bases, leaving 12 bases between them.

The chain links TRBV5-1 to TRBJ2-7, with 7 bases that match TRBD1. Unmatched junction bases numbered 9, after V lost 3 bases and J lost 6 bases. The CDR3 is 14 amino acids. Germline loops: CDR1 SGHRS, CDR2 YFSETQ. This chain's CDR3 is CASSSPGQFSEQYF. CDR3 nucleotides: TGCGCCAGCAGCTCACCGGGACAGTTTAGCGAGCAGTACTTC.

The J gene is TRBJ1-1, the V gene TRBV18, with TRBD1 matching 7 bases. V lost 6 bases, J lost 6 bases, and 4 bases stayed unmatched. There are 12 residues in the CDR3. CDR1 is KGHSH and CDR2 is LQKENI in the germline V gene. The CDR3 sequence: CASSQGVPEAFF. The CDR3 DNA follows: TGTGCCAGCTCTCAGGGGGTCCCTGAAGCTTTCTTT.

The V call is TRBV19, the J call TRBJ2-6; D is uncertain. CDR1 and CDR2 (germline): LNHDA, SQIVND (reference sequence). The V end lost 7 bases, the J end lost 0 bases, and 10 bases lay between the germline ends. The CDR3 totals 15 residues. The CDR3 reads CASNERSSGANVLTF. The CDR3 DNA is TGTGCCAGTAATGAAAGGAGCTCTGGGGCCAACGTCCTGACTTTC.

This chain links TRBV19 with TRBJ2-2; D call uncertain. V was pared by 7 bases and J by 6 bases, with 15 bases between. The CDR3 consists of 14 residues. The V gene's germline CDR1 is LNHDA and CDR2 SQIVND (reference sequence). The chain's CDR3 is CASNNNGGPGELFF. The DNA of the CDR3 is TGTGCCAGTAATAACAACGGCGGTCCCGGGGAGCTGTTTTTT.